Listed below are T cell receptor beta chains from one sample, sequenced in a study of regulatory T cells in long-lasting Graves disease. One entry per CDR3 protein results from TCRdb running MiXCR on the reads. The repertoire includes roughly 1,600 distinct CDR3 sequences, roughly four fifths of them detected once, and about 7.7% sits in the top ten. The sequencing here drew on peripheral blood mononuclear cells (PBMCs), taken with antithyroid drug treatment, in newly diagnosed or persistent Graves disease (not recorded which). The receptors shown here come from a woman younger than 35 with Graves disease. The CDR3 runs from the conserved cysteine through the conserved F or W. The D gene is left open where the match is weak. Some rows have no size entry. The others give once, few or many, or a class for an expanded clone.

>TRBJ1-2|NA|NA|TRBV25-1
CASRKKAGRGGYTF
TGTGCCAGCAGGAAAAAGGCTGGGCGCGGTGGCTACACCTTC
>TRBJ1-1|NA|NA|TRBV9
CASGWGAENTEAFF
TGTGCCAGCGGTTGGGGGGCCGAGAACACTGAAGCTTTCTTT
>TRBJ2-4|TRBD1|NA|TRBV20-1
CSADRGFKNIQYF
TGCAGTGCTGACAGGGGTTTCAAAAACATTCAGTACTTC
>TRBJ2-1|TRBD2|NA|TRBV18
CASVPSSGFYNEQFF
TGTGCCAGCGTACCGTCTAGCGGTTTCTACAATGAGCAGTTCTTC
>TRBJ1-1|NA|NA|TRBV7-9
CASSPMGGMNTEAFF
TGTGCCAGCAGCCCAATGGGGGGTATGAACACTGAAGCTTTCTTT
>TRBJ2-5|NA|NA|TRBV11-3
CASSSGLETQYF
TGTGCCAGCAGCTCAGGGCTAGAGACCCAGTACTTC
>TRBJ2-5|NA|NA|TRBV29-1
CSAPSRGWETQYF
TGCAGCGCCCCGAGTCGGGGATGGGAGACCCAGTACTTC
>TRBJ2-1|NA|NA|TRBV29-1
CSVQPTGYEQFF
TGCAGCGTGCAACCGACAGGCTATGAGCAGTTCTTC
>TRBJ2-1|NA|NA|TRBV9
CASSGPRENEQFF
TGTGCCAGCAGCGGCCCACGCGAGAATGAGCAGTTCTTC
>TRBJ2-7|NA|NA|TRBV19
CASSMDGYEQYF
TGTGCCAGTAGTATGGACGGATACGAGCAGTACTTC
>TRBJ1-2|NA|NA|TRBV18
CASSPTTIANYGYTF
TGTGCCAGCTCACCTACGACCATAGCTAACTATGGCTACACCTTC
>TRBJ2-3|NA|NA|TRBV4-1
CASAGFSTDTQYF
TGCGCCAGCGCGGGGTTTAGCACAGATACGCAGTATTTT
>TRBJ2-3|TRBD1|few|TRBV30
CAWTKGATDTQYF
TGTGCCTGGACGAAGGGGGCGACAGATACGCAGTATTTT
>TRBJ1-3|TRBD1|NA|TRBV12-3/TRBV12-4
CASSSLVTGGNTIYF
TGTGCCAGCAGTTCCCTCGTGACAGGGGGAAACACCATATATTTT
>TRBJ1-1|NA|NA|TRBV29-1
CSGRVMNTEAFF
TGCAGCGGGAGGGTGATGAACACTGAAGCTTTCTTT
>TRBJ2-1|TRBD2|NA|TRBV24-1
CATSEHPGLAGDNEQFF
TGTGCCACCAGTGAACACCCGGGACTAGCGGGAGATAATGAGCAGTTCTTC
>TRBJ1-6|NA|NA|TRBV6-2/TRBV6-3
CASSYTQENSPLHF
TGTGCCAGCAGTTACACACAGGAAAATTCACCCCTCCACTTT
>TRBJ2-7|NA|NA|TRBV18
CASSPSAGADEQYF
TGTGCCAGCTCACCGAGCGCAGGGGCTGACGAGCAGTACTTC
>TRBJ2-3|NA|NA|TRBV4-3
CASSQVGGHTDTQYF
TGCGCCAGCAGCCAAGTGGGGGGTCACACAGATACGCAGTATTTT
>TRBJ1-1|NA|NA|TRBV2
CASSYLEAFF
TGTGCCAGCAGTTATCTTGAAGCTTTCTTT
>TRBJ2-3|TRBD2|once|TRBV11-2
CASSQGLAGATQYF
TGTGCCAGCAGCCAGGGGCTAGCGGGGGCTACGCAGTATTTT
>TRBJ2-1|NA|once|TRBV15
CATSRDPGEQFF
TGTGCCACCAGCAGAGACCCTGGTGAGCAGTTCTTC
>TRBJ2-2|NA|NA|TRBV14
CASSQGPAAGELFF
TGTGCCAGCAGCCAAGGGCCAGCGGCCGGGGAGCTGTTTTTT
>TRBJ1-1|NA|NA|TRBV10-3
CAISETGTEAFF
TGTGCCATCAGTGAGACCGGGACTGAAGCTTTCTTT
>TRBJ2-1|TRBD2|NA|TRBV6-5
CASGGSSYNEQFF
TGTGCCTCGGGCGGGAGCTCCTACAATGAGCAGTTCTTC
>TRBJ2-2|TRBD2|once|TRBV14
CASSQMSSGIHKLNSGELFF
TGTGCCAGCAGCCAGATGTCTAGCGGGATCCACAAATTAAACTCCGGGGAGCTGTTTTTT
>TRBJ2-5|NA|NA|TRBV2
CASSETTGTEGWETQYF
TGTGCCAGCAGTGAAACCACCGGGACGGAGGGATGGGAGACCCAGTACTTC
>TRBJ1-2|NA|few|TRBV4-1
CASSLPLLGRGRNYGYTF
TGCGCCAGCAGCCTGCCTTTGTTGGGCAGGGGCAGGAACTATGGCTACACCTTC
>TRBJ2-6|TRBD1|NA|TRBV5-5
CASSLTGTASGANVLTF
TGTGCCAGCAGCTTAACCGGGACAGCGTCTGGGGCCAACGTCCTGACTTTC
>TRBJ1-1|NA|NA|TRBV28
CASRPGDWTEAFF
TGTGCCAGCAGACCAGGGGATTGGACTGAAGCTTTCTTT
>TRBJ1-1|NA|NA|TRBV7-2
CASSFGLNTEAFF
TGTGCCAGCAGCTTCGGTTTGAACACTGAAGCTTTCTTT
>TRBJ2-3|NA|NA|TRBV29-1
CSVAVGVGDTQYF
TGCAGCGTTGCGGTGGGGGTTGGGGATACGCAGTATTTT
>TRBJ2-1|TRBD2|NA|TRBV19
CASTTSGGASYNEQFF
TGTGCCAGTACTACTAGCGGGGGGGCCTCTTACAATGAGCAGTTCTTC
>TRBJ2-7|NA|NA|TRBV11-1
CASSLNPYEQYF
TGTGCCAGCAGCTTAAACCCCTACGAGCAGTACTTC
>TRBJ1-6|NA|NA|TRBV4-3
CASSQGVELMDSPLHF
TGCGCCAGCAGCCAAGGGGTAGAGTTGATGGATTCACCCCTCCACTTT
>TRBJ2-7|NA|NA|TRBV7-9
CASSLTAVLNEQYF
TGTGCCAGCAGCTTAACGGCTGTTCTCAACGAGCAGTACTTC
>TRBJ1-2|NA|NA|TRBV28
CASRASGGNYGYTF
TGTGCCAGCAGGGCCTCGGGGGGAAACTATGGCTACACCTTC
>TRBJ1-1|NA|NA|TRBV28
CASYERDTPAEAFF
TGTGCCAGCTATGAAAGGGACACCCCGGCTGAAGCTTTCTTT
>TRBJ1-1|NA|NA|TRBV7-6
CASSEEAVNTEAFF
TGTGCCAGCAGCGAAGAGGCGGTGAACACTGAAGCTTTCTTT
>TRBJ2-7|NA|NA|TRBV6-2/TRBV6-3
CASSYADTATYEQYF
TGTGCCAGCAGTTACGCCGATACGGCTACCTACGAGCAGTACTTC
>TRBJ1-5|NA|once|TRBV6-1
CASRTQGAGQPQHF
TGTGCCAGCAGGACACAGGGTGCGGGTCAGCCCCAGCATTTT
>TRBJ1-3|NA|NA|TRBV29-1
CSVTSSSGNTIYF
TGCAGCGTTACTTCCTCCTCTGGAAACACCATATATTTT
>TRBJ2-1|NA|NA|TRBV6-2/TRBV6-3
CASTSLRGFGNEQFF
TGTGCCAGCACCTCCCTCCGGGGGTTCGGGAATGAGCAGTTCTTC
>TRBJ1-5|NA|NA|TRBV6-2/TRBV6-3
CASSYLAGLGNQPQHF
TGTGCCAGCAGTTACCTGGCAGGGTTGGGCAATCAGCCCCAGCATTTT
>TRBJ2-3|TRBD2|few|TRBV4-3
CASSYWGGRGIDTQYF
TGCGCCAGCAGCTACTGGGGCGGGAGAGGTATAGATACGCAGTATTTT
>TRBJ2-1|TRBD1|once|TRBV11-1
CASSPDDRASYNEQFF
TGTGCCAGCAGCCCTGACGACAGGGCGTCCTACAATGAGCAGTTCTTC
>TRBJ1-2|TRBD1|NA|TRBV5-5
CASSLTRQGLDGYTF
TGTGCCAGCAGCTTGACCCGACAGGGTCTGGATGGCTACACCTTC
>TRBJ1-5|TRBD1|NA|TRBV9
CASSAGGQAHQPQHF
TGTGCCAGCAGCGCCGGCGGACAGGCCCATCAGCCCCAGCATTTT
>TRBJ2-2|NA|NA|TRBV30
CAWMASDSTGELFF
TGTGCCTGGATGGCTAGCGATAGCACCGGGGAGCTGTTTTTT